This entry lists 21 T cell receptor beta chains sequenced from one sample in a study of blood T cell repertoires in COVID-19. Assay: immunoSEQ multiplex PCR; the TCRdb copy retains only in-frame clones and omits some. The sample shows approximately 300,000 clones, around 89% of them seen only once. Material for sequencing was PBMCs or T cells enriched from blood (not recorded which). The receptor source for this set is a woman aged 18-29 years with acute COVID-19.

This rearrangement joins TRBV4-1 to TRBJ1-5; D is possibly TRBD1 (5 bases). Germline V gene data show CDR1 as MGHRA and CDR2 as YSYEKL. The CDR3 consists of 15 residues. Trimming cost V 0 bases and J 4 bases, with 10 bases left between them. For the CDR3, the DNA is TGCGCCAGCAGCCAAGATCCAGGGTGGAATCAGCCCCAGCATTTT. Translation gives CASSQDPGWNQPQHF.

This chain connects TRBV5-1 to TRBJ2-3; D may be TRBD1 (6 bases). Trimming removed 0 bases from V and 4 bases from J, with 6 bases in between. CDR3 length equals 13 residues. CDR1 and CDR2 from the germline V gene are SGHRS and YFSETQ. The CDR3 sequence is CASSLEGADTQYF. The CDR3 DNA reads TGCGCCAGCAGCTTGGAGGGGGCAGATACGCAGTATTTT.

The CDR3 region is CASSPRDNQPQHF. CDR3 nucleotide sequence: TGTGCCAGCAGTCCCCGGGACAATCAGCCCCAGCATTTT. V is TRBV27 and J is TRBJ1-5; D is ambiguous. Trimming removed 5 bases at V and 3 bases at J, with 8 bases between. The CDR3 runs to 13 residues. Germline CDR1 is MNHEY and CDR2 is SMNVEV (reference sequence).

The genes are TRBV10-3 and TRBJ2-3; D ambiguous. The CDR3 totals 14 residues. Deletions cut 5 bases from V and 1 base from J, with 10 bases between. Germline values: CDR1 ENHRY, CDR2 SYGVKD. The DNA of the CDR3 is TGTGCCATCAGTCCTCCCGAGGGCACAGATACGCAGTATTTT. Translation: CAISPPEGTDTQYF.

The CDR3 coding sequence is TGTGCCAGCAGCTCAGGCGCTTTTGGGGGCGGTGAAAAACTGTTTTTT. This codes for CASSSGAFGGGEKLFF. The rearrangement uses TRBV7-9 and TRBJ1-4; maybe TRBD1 (6 bases). The CDR3 runs to 16 residues. The germline V and J ends were trimmed by 4 bases and 7 bases, with 19 bases remaining between them. Germline values: CDR1 SEHNR, CDR2 FQNEAQ (reference sequence).

CDR3 in amino acids: CASTSGTAASQTQYF. CDR3 in DNA: TGTGCCAGTACCTCAGGGACAGCGGCTTCACAGACCCAGTACTTC. The rearrangement uses TRBV19 and TRBJ2-5, with 7 bases fitting TRBD1. The CDR3 contains 15 residues. Germline values: CDR1 LNHDA, CDR2 SQIVND (reference sequence). V shed 7 bases, J shed 6 bases, and the junction held 14 bases outside the gene matches. Supplemented by reference TRBV19 and TRBJ2-5, the full variable domain reads DGGITQSPKYLFRKEGQNVTLSCEQNLNHDAMYWYRQDPGQGLRLIYYSQIVNDFQKGDIAEGYSVSREKKESFPLTVTSAQKNPTAFYLCASTSGTAASQTQYFGPGTRLLVL.

A single count supports this clone. This chain connects TRBV14 to TRBJ2-3, with D possibly matching TRBD2 (6 bases). Germline CDR1 reads SGHDN; CDR2 reads FVKESK. V was shortened by 0 bases and J by 5 bases, with 12 bases between the two germline ends. CDR3 size: 15 residues. The CDR3 here is CASSQDRWGVDTQYF. CDR3 nucleotides: TGTGCCAGCAGCCAAGATCGGTGGGGGGTAGATACGCAGTATTTT.

The rearrangement uses TRBV3-1 (or the pseudogene TRBV3-2) and TRBJ1-3; weak D call: TRBD1 (6 bases). Germline loops: CDR1 LGHDT, CDR2 YNNKEL (reference sequence). The CDR3 loop spans 14 amino acids. The V gene lost 2 bases and the J gene lost 2 bases, with 7 bases spanning the gap. CDR3 sequence (DNA): TGTGCCAGCAGCCAAAGGGGGACTGGAAACACCATATATTTT. This codes for CASSQRGTGNTIYF.

The J gene is TRBJ1-6, the V gene TRBV30; D not resolved. V dropped 4 bases and J dropped 10 bases, with 17 bases sitting between them. CDR3 length: 14 residues. Germline CDR1 reads GTSNPN; CDR2 reads SVGIG (reference sequence). CDR3 DNA sequence: TGTGCCTGGACGAGTTGGGGAGGGTTGTCACCCCTCCACTTT. The encoded protein is CAWTSWGGLSPLHF. Filled out from reference TRBV30 and TRBJ1-6, the complete variable domain reads SQTIHQWPATLVQPVGSPLSLECTVEGTSNPNLYWYRQAAGRGLQLLFYSVGIGQISSEVPQNLSASRPQDRQFILSSKKLLLSDSGFYLCAWTSWGGLSPLHFGNGTRLTVT.

The CDR3 reads CASSLIPDYGYTF. The CDR3 bases are TGTGCCAGCAGTTTAATCCCGGACTATGGCTACACCTTC. V usage is TRBV12-3 or TRBV12-4 and J usage is TRBJ1-2; no reliable D call. The CDR3 contains 13 residues. Between the trimmed V and J ends, which lost 2 bases and 3 bases, there was a span of 7 bases.

The genes are TRBV28 and TRBJ1-6, with D unclear. The CDR3 spans 16 residues. The V and J ends lost 3 bases and 5 bases respectively, with 14 bases between them. The germline CDR1 and CDR2 sequences are MDHEN and SYDVKM. The CDR3 nucleotides are TGTGCCAGCAGTTTCATGTCCGGAGGGAATAATTCACCCCTCCACTTT. It encodes CASSFMSGGNNSPLHF. Full variable domain (rest looked up from reference TRBV28 and TRBJ1-6): DVKVTQSSRYLVKRTGEKVFLECVQDMDHENMFWYRQDPGLGLRLIYFSYDVKMKEKGDIPEGYSVSREKKERFSLILESASTNQTSMYLCASSFMSGGNNSPLHFGNGTRLTVT.

The chain combines TRBV4-2 with TRBJ2-2; 7 positions agree with TRBD1. The CDR3 covers 19 residues. Germline trimming cut 1 base from V and 0 bases from J; bases unmatched to any gene: 11. The germline V gene encodes CDR1 LGHNA and CDR2 YNFKEQ. CDR3 region: CASSQALQGPWSNTGELFF. CDR3 nucleotide sequence: TGTGCCAGCAGCCAAGCTTTACAGGGGCCCTGGTCGAACACCGGGGAGCTGTTTTTT.

The V gene is TRBV15, the J gene TRBJ2-3; 8 positions match TRBD2. The CDR3 contains 16 residues. CDR1 LNHNV and CDR2 YYDKDF come from the germline V gene (reference sequence). V lost 1 base to trimming and J lost 4 bases; unmatched junction nucleotides: 7. CDR3 bases: TGTGCCACCAGCAGAGTTTCCGGGAGGGCCGCAGATACGCAGTATTTT. Protein product: CATSRVSGRAADTQYF. Together with reference TRBV15 and TRBJ2-3, the CDR3 gives the full variable domain: DAMVIQNPRYQVTQFGKPVTLSCSQTLNHNVMYWYQQKSSQAPKLLFHYYDKDFNNEADTPDNFQSRRPNTSFCFLDIRSPGLGDTAMYLCATSRVSGRAADTQYFGPGTRLTVL.

The table lists this clone with a count of one. The chain employs TRBV10-3 and TRBJ2-7, with TRBD1 matching 10 bases. The trim removed 6 bases at V and 3 bases at J, leaving 11 bases unmatched. Germline assignment: CDR1 ENHRY and CDR2 SYGVKD. The CDR3 has 16 amino acids. CDR3 sequence: CAIRGDLWDRGYEQYF. CDR3 bases: TGTGCCATCAGGGGGGACCTGTGGGACAGGGGCTACGAGCAGTACTTC.

The chain links TRBV19 to TRBJ2-4; TRBD2 might be the D (6 bases). The germline CDR1 and CDR2 sequences are LNHDA and SQIVND (reference sequence). The CDR3 has 16 amino acids. Trimming took 5 bases from V and 4 from J, leaving 18 bases between them. Written as DNA, the CDR3 is TGTGCCAGTAGTTCCTCCGGTGTCGCGGGGAAAAACATTCAGTACTTC. It specifies CASSSSGVAGKNIQYF.

This clone was seen just once. This rearrangement joins TRBV6-5 to TRBJ1-1; tentatively, D is TRBD1 (5 bases). This CDR3 is 13 amino acids long. Trimming removed 4 bases from V and 6 bases from J, with 12 bases in between. The germline V gene encodes CDR1 MNHEY and CDR2 SVGAGI. CDR3 sequence reads: CASSSPGLAEAFF. The DNA for the CDR3 is TGTGCCAGCAGTTCCCCGGGACTAGCTGAAGCTTTCTTT.

The V and J genes are TRBV7-8 and TRBJ2-7, with D maybe TRBD1 (8 bases). V lost 7 bases, J lost 5 bases, and 21 bases lay in between. CDR1 is SGHVS and CDR2 is FQNEAQ in the germline V gene. The CDR3 contains 15 residues. CDR3: CASTQLRGRGNEQYF. The CDR3 DNA is TGTGCCAGCACCCAACTCAGGGGGCGGGGGAACGAGCAGTACTTC.

The count of this clone is one. The chain has TRBV30 and TRBJ1-1, with 8 bases fitting TRBD1. The germline V gene has CDR1 GTSNPN and CDR2 SVGIG (reference sequence). V shed 8 bases, J shed 2 bases, and the junction held 7 bases outside the gene matches. The CDR3 totals 13 residues. The CDR3 DNA follows: TGTGCCAACCGGGACAGGCTTAACACTGAAGCTTTCTTT. It yields the protein CANRDRLNTEAFF. The entire variable domain, with the rest obtained from reference TRBV30 and TRBJ1-1, is as follows: SQTIHQWPATLVQPVGSPLSLECTVEGTSNPNLYWYRQAAGRGLQLLFYSVGIGQISSEVPQNLSASRPQDRQFILSSKKLLLSDSGFYLCANRDRLNTEAFFGQGTRLTVV.

The chain carries TRBV28 and TRBJ2-3, with no clear D. V shed 7 bases and J shed 2 bases, with 10 bases lying between them. This CDR3 is built from 13 residues. Germline CDR1 MDHEN, CDR2 SYDVKM. The CDR3 sequence: CASTLQLTDTQYF. The CDR3, as DNA: TGTGCCAGCACCTTACAGCTCACAGATACGCAGTATTTT.

The chain carries TRBV6-5 and TRBJ1-1, with 7 bases aligning to TRBD1. J gave up 4 bases and V 6 bases, and 5 bases lay outside the gene matches. This CDR3 is built from 13 residues. Germline V gene sequence: CDR1 MNHEY, CDR2 SVGAGI. CDR3 sequence (DNA): TGTGCCAGCAGGGGGCAGGGGGGCACTGAAGCTTTCTTT. Amino acid sequence: CASRGQGGTEAFF.

The chain is built from TRBV27 and TRBJ1-4; tentative D call: TRBD1 (5 bases). Trimming removed 8 bases from V and 5 bases from J, with 15 bases in between. The CDR3 runs to 14 residues. CDR1 MNHEY and CDR2 SMNVEV come from the germline V gene (reference sequence). CDR3 in DNA: TGTGCCAGCCGTGGGGCGGGGCCCAATGAAAAACTGTTTTTT. This translates into CASRGAGPNEKLFF. Full variable domain (missing parts from reference TRBV27 and TRBJ1-4): EAQVTQNPRYLITVTGKKLTVTCSQNMNHEYMSWYRQDPGLGLRQIYYSMNVEVTDKGDVPEGYKVSRKEKRNFPLILESPSPNQTSLYFCASRGAGPNEKLFFGSGTQLSVL.